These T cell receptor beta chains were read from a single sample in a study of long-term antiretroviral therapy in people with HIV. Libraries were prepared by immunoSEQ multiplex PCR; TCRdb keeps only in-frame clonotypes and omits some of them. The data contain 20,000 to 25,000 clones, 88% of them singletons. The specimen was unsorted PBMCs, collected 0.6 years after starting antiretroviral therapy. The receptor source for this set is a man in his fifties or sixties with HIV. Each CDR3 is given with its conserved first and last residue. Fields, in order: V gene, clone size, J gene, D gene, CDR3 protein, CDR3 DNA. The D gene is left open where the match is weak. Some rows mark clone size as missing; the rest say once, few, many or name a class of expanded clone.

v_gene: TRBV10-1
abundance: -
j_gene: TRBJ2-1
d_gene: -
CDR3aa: CASSDSKGALGVHEQFF
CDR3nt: TGCGCCAGCAGTGATTCGAAGGGTGCTCTTGGGGTCCATGAGCAGTTCTTC

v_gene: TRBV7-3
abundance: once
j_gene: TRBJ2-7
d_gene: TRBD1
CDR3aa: CASSPLTGHLHYEQYF
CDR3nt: TGTGCCAGCAGCCCTCTGACAGGGCACCTTCACTACGAGCAGTACTTC

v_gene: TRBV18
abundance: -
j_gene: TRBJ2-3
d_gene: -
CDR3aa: CASSPLDSTDTQYF
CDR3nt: TGTGCCAGCTCACCACTTGACAGCACAGATACGCAGTATTTT

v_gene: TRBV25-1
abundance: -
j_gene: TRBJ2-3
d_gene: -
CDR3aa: CASSEFGGGGTDTQYF
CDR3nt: TGTGCCAGCAGTGAATTTGGGGGAGGCGGCACAGATACGCAGTATTTT

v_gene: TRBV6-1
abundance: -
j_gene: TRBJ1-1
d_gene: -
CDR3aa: CASSERGNTEAFF
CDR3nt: TGTGCCAGCAGTGAACGAGGGAACACTGAAGCTTTCTTT

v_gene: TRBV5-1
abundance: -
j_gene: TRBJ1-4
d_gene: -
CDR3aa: CASSLAGRQLGKLFF
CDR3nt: TGCGCCAGCAGCTTGGCCGGCAGGCAGCTTGGAAAACTGTTTTTT

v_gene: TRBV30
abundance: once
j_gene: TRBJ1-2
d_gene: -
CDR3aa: CAWSVKGGYGYTF
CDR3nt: TGTGCCTGGAGTGTAAAGGGGGGCTATGGCTACACCTTC

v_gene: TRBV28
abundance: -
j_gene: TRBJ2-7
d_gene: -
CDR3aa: CASSVWDAGYEQYF
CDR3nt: TGTGCCAGCAGTGTGTGGGATGCAGGATACGAGCAGTACTTC

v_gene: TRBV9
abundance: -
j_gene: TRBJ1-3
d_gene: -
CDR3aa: CASSVDTLGGNTIYF
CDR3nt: TGTGCCAGCAGCGTAGACACCTTGGGGGGAAACACCATATATTTT

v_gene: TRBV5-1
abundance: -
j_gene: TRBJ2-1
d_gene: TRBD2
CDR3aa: CASSLVAGSYNEQFF
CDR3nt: TGCGCCAGCAGCTTGGTAGCGGGTTCTTACAATGAGCAGTTCTTC

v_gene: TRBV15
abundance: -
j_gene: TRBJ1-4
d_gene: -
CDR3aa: CATSTPKQGLKLFF
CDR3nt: TGTGCCACCAGCACACCCAAACAGGGTCTAAAACTGTTTTTT

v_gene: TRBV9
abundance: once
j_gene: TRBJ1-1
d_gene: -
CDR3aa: CASSPGGVEAFF
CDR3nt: TGTGCCAGCAGCCCGGGGGGGGTGGAAGCTTTCTTT

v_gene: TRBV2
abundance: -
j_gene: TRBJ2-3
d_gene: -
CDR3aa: CASSRIGGSTDTQYF
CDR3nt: TGTGCCAGCAGTCGTATAGGGGGAAGCACAGATACGCAGTATTTT

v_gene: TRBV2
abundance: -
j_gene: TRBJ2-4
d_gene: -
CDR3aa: CATMDSTKNIQYF
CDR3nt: TGTGCCACCATGGACAGTACCAAAAACATTCAGTACTTC

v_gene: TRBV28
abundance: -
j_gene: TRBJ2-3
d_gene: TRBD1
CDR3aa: CASSSGGSDTQYF
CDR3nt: TGTGCCAGCAGCTCAGGGGGCTCAGATACGCAGTATTTT

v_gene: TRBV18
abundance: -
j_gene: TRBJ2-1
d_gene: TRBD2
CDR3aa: CASRALAGPNEQFF
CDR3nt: TGTGCCAGCCGCGCACTAGCGGGACCCAATGAGCAGTTCTTC

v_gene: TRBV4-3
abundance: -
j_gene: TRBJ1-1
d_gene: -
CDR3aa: CASSQVGPPLNTEAFF
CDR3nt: TGCGCCAGCAGCCAAGTCGGTCCTCCCTTGAACACTGAAGCTTTCTTT

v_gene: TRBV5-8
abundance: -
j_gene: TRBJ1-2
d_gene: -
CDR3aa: CASSIGTEYGYTF
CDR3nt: TGTGCCAGCAGCATCGGGACCGAGTATGGCTACACCTTC

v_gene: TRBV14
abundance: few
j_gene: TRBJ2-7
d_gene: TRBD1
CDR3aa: CASSQPQGAGEQYF
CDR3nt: TGTGCCAGCAGCCAACCCCAGGGGGCAGGGGAGCAGTACTTC

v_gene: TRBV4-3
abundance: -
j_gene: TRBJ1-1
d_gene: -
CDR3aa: CASSQVDSNTEAFF
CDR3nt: TGCGCCAGCAGCCAAGTAGACAGCAACACTGAAGCTTTCTTT

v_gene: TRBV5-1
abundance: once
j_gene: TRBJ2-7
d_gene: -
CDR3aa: CASSLGFGGLDEQYF
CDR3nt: TGCGCCAGCAGCTTGGGATTCGGGGGGCTTGACGAGCAGTACTTC

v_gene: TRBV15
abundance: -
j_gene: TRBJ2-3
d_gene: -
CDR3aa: CATSSPRADTQYF
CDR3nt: TGTGCCACCAGCAGCCCCAGAGCAGATACGCAGTATTTT

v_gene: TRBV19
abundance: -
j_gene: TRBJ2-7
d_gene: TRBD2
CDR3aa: CASSVGLAGSSYEQYF
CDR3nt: TGTGCCAGTAGTGTGGGACTAGCGGGGAGCTCCTACGAGCAGTACTTC

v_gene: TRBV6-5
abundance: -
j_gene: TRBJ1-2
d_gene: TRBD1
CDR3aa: CASRRQGDRYGYTF
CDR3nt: TGTGCCAGCAGGAGACAGGGGGATCGCTATGGCTACACCTTC

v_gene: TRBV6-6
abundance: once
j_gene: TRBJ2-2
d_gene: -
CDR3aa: CASSYSGDPHTGELFF
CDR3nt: TGTGCCAGCAGTTACTCGGGGGACCCCCACACCGGGGAGCTGTTTTTT

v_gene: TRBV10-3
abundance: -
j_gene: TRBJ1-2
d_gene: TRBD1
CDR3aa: CATGPGQEDRNGYTF
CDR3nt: TGTGCCACCGGACCGGGACAGGAGGATCGTAATGGCTACACCTTC

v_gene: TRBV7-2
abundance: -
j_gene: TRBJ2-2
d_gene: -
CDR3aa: CASSLVGIEYTGELFF
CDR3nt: TGTGCCAGCAGCTTAGTGGGGATTGAGTACACCGGGGAGCTGTTTTTT

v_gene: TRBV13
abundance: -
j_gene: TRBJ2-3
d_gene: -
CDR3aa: CASSRGGSFTDTQYF
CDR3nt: TGTGCCAGCAGCCGAGGAGGGTCCTTCACAGATACGCAGTATTTT

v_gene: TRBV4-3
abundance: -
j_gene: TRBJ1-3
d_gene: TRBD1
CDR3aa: CASSPTAGTGAGNTIYF
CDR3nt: TGCGCCAGCAGCCCCACCGCGGGGACAGGGGCTGGAAACACCATATATTTT